This is a list of T cell receptor beta chains from one sample in a study of blood T cell repertoires in COVID-19. Assay used: immunoSEQ multiplex PCR; TCRdb lists only in-frame clones, some missing. The repertoire holds about 140,000 clones, with more than 80% as singletons. Sequencing was done on a sample of peripheral blood. The receptors stem from a woman over 75 in a cohort sampled during active or convalescent COVID-19. Both conserved end residues are trimmed from each CDR3. The D gene is left open where the match is weak.

v_gene,j_gene,d_gene,CDR3aa
TRBV5-5,TRBJ2-5,-,ASSLVFVLGPGQETQY
TRBV5-1,TRBJ2-7,TRBD2,ASSIGLAGVNEQY
TRBV7-7,TRBJ2-5,-,ASSRGTLETQY
TRBV7-9,TRBJ1-2,-,ASSLAAGRKGYT
TRBV7-2,TRBJ2-3,TRBD2,ASSSAIAGGTDTQY
TRBV6-5,TRBJ1-2,TRBD1,ASSPTQGATNGYT
TRBV18,TRBJ2-5,-,ASSPFGRAGTQY
TRBV28,TRBJ1-1,-,ASSPRTVRMAEAF
TRBV7-9,TRBJ2-3,-,ASSPDPGWADTQY
TRBV2,TRBJ2-5,-,ASHPRQIRETQY
TRBV19,TRBJ1-5,TRBD1,ASSTGTGGGFNQPQH
TRBV19,TRBJ1-5,-,ASSIWGGRENQPQH
TRBV4-3,TRBJ2-5,-,ASSADTQETQY
TRBV10-3,TRBJ2-1,-,AISKQGTPYNEQF
TRBV6-2/TRBV6-3,TRBJ1-1,-,ASSYWAGLENTEAF
TRBV13,TRBJ2-7,TRBD1,ASSRRGTGSPYEQY
TRBV5-4,TRBJ1-6,-,ASSLGTGRNNSPLH
TRBV6-2/TRBV6-3,TRBJ2-4,-,ASSALNVNRVMAKNIQY
TRBV30,TRBJ2-3,TRBD2,ALSGGATDTQY
TRBV19,TRBJ2-6,TRBD1,AREVGTGCTSGANVLT
TRBV5-1,TRBJ2-2,-,ASSLEGGHGGTGELF
TRBV6-5,TRBJ1-5,-,ASTGLTNQPQH
TRBV28,TRBJ1-2,-,ASQQFNYGYT
TRBV6-5,TRBJ1-1,TRBD1,ASKTGQGNTEAF
TRBV5-6,TRBJ2-5,TRBD1,ASSPFDRDQETQY
TRBV7-8,TRBJ2-7,TRBD2,ASSASGTPYEQY
TRBV14,TRBJ1-3,-,ASSPYVSGNTIY
TRBV9,TRBJ1-1,TRBD1,ASSAQGQVLTEAF
TRBV7-2,TRBJ2-5,TRBD2,ASSLSSGGAGETQY
TRBV9,TRBJ2-1,TRBD2,ASSVVLAGGYNEQF
TRBV13,TRBJ1-2,TRBD1,ASSPGTVSYGYT
TRBV7-2,TRBJ2-3,TRBD1,ASSLSYPGTGGNTDTQY
TRBV19,TRBJ2-7,TRBD2,ASSESTLSGGYNEQY
TRBV3-1/TRBV3-2,TRBJ1-2,TRBD1,ASSSPGQGSYGYT
TRBV19,TRBJ2-4,TRBD1,ASSGQDLVAKNIQY
TRBV9,TRBJ2-2,-,ASSVRGNSNTGELF
TRBV16,TRBJ1-1,-,ASSQSHGGFNTEAF
TRBV18,TRBJ1-5,-,ASSPGSSNQPQH
TRBV6-6,TRBJ1-1,TRBD1,ASRPTGWDTEAF
TRBV7-9,TRBJ2-1,TRBD1,ASSWDRVENEQF
TRBV7-2,TRBJ2-5,-,ASSAVGREETQY
TRBV28,TRBJ2-3,-,ASSPSSDTQY
TRBV29-1,TRBJ1-2,-,SVETAGSYGYT
TRBV19,TRBJ2-4,-,ASSEGLGFYIQY
TRBV27,TRBJ1-5,TRBD1,ASRKDRGSQPQH
TRBV19,TRBJ2-2,-,ASSIMGTLNTGELF
TRBV18,TRBJ2-2,-,ASSPNYGTGELF
TRBV2,TRBJ1-2,-,ASRREGGYT
TRBV27,TRBJ1-1,TRBD1,AKTNGTGPNTEAF
TRBV19,TRBJ2-7,-,ASSKSRGYEQY
TRBV7-3,TRBJ1-1,-,ASSQGGDITEAF
TRBV28,TRBJ1-4,-,ASSFTREKLF
TRBV6-2/TRBV6-3,TRBJ2-1,-,ASSYPLGGAGSGHEQF
TRBV30,TRBJ2-1,-,AWMGSVRRGEQF
TRBV30,TRBJ1-5,-,AWSVGPRRPQH
TRBV2,TRBJ1-4,TRBD1,ASSRQGREKLF
TRBV19,TRBJ2-3,TRBD2,ASSPGTSGTDTQY
TRBV10-3,TRBJ1-6,-,AISPQNSPLH
TRBV7-3,TRBJ1-2,TRBD1,ASSRKPVADRGRLS